This T cell receptor (beta chain) was identified during a study of regulatory T cells in long-lasting Graves disease. The time point denotes: newly diagnosed GD, antithyroid drugs for less than 3 months. Extracted RNA from PBMCs served as the source of the TCR library. Assembly of TCR beta libraries relied on iRepertoire HTBI primers together with Arm-PCR of CDR3 regions. TCRdb redid the calling of the multiplex PCR reads with MiXCR, one entry per CDR3 protein. The sample holds 400,000 to 500,000 distinct CDR3 sequences, about 15% seen once. Ten or more counts support this clonotype. Germline values: CDR1 MNHEY, CDR2 SVGEGT. This CDR3 region has 15 residues. After removal of 0 bases from V and 5 bases from J, the junction contained 4 bases not matched to a gene. This same sample was also part of a study on T cells in Graves' hyperthyroidism and ophthalmopathy. From that second work: Most expanded thyroid clonotypes above 0.001 recurred in blood.

The chain has TRBV6-2 or TRBV6-3 and TRBJ2-3; 8 bases map to TRBD2. This receptor was identified in a woman between 40 and 55 years old with Graves disease. The source was peripheral blood mononuclear cells (PBMCs), collected at new diagnosis, from a patient treated with antithyroid drugs. The CDR3 spells CASSYSAGGGDTQYF. The CDR3 bases are TGTGCCAGCAGTTACTCGGCGGGAGGCGGAGATACGCAGTATTTT.